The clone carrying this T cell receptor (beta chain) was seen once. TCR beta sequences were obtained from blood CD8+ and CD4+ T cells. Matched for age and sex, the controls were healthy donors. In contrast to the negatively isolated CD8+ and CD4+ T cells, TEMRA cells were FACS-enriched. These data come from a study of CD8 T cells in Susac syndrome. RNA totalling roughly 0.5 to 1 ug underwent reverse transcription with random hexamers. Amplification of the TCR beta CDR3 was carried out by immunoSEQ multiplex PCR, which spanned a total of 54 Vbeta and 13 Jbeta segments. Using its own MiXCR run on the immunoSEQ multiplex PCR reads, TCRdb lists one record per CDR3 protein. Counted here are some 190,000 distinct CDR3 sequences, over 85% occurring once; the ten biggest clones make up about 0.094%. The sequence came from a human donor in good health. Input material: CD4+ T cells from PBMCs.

The CDR3 loop is CSVPPRGRGASTEAFF. The CDR3 region has the DNA TGCAGCGTTCCACCCCGGGGGAGGGGCGCGAGCACTGAAGCTTTCTTT. This chain joins TRBV29-1 and TRBJ1-1; D perhaps matches TRBD1 (5 bases). The CDR3 spans 16 residues. V gave up 5 bases and J gave up 4 bases, with 23 bases separating them. Germline V gene data show CDR1 as SQVTM and CDR2 as ANQGSEA.